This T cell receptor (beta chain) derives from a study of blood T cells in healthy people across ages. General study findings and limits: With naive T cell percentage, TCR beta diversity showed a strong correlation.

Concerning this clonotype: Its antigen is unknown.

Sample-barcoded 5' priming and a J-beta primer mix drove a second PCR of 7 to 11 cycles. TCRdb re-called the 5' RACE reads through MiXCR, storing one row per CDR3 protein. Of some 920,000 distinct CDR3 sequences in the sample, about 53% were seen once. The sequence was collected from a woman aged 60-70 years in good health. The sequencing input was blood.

CDR3 in amino acids: CSARKGGTSSRPDTQYF. The CDR3 region has the DNA TGCAGTGCTAGGAAAGGCGGGACTAGCAGCCGCCCAGATACGCAGTATTTT. V gene TRBV20-1 combines with J gene TRBJ2-3; 9 bases are a match to TRBD2. Germline assignment: CDR1 DFQATT and CDR2 SNEGSKA (reference sequence). This CDR3 is 17 amino acids long. The ends lost 3 bases at V and 4 bases at J; junction bases unmatched: 14.